These T cell receptor beta chains were read from a single sample in a study of early stage breast cancer tumors. Generated by immunoSEQ multiplex PCR, the TCRdb table keeps only in-frame clones and is missing some. The table lists several thousand clones, 71% of them singletons. Sequences were obtained from normal breast tissue next to the tumor. These receptors all come from a person aged 55 to 75 with breast cancer. Each CDR3 is given with its conserved first and last residue. D genes are given only for firm matches. For some rows the clone size is stated as once, few or many, or as a class when expanded; others skip it.

length,D,J,size,V,DNA,CDR3
18,TRBD1,TRBJ1-1,NA,TRBV30,TGTGCCTGGAGCCGATGGACAGGGGGTCAAGACGGAGGCACTGAAGCTTTCTTT,CAWSRWTGGQDGGTEAFF
14,NA,TRBJ1-3,NA,TRBV11-2,TGTGCCAGCAGCTTAGTCCCCACGGGGGGCACCATATATTTT,CASSLVPTGGTIYF
15,NA,TRBJ1-3,NA,TRBV19,TGTGCCAGTAGTAGACCGCGGGACGGTGGAAACACCATATATTTT,CASSRPRDGGNTIYF
14,NA,TRBJ1-1,NA,TRBV2,TGTGCCAGCAGTGATCAGGGGCCCTCTACTGAAGCTTTCTTT,CASSDQGPSTEAFF
14,TRBD1,TRBJ2-7,NA,TRBV7-3,TGTGCCAGCAGCTTGGTGCCAGGGGGCGGCGAGCAGTACTTC,CASSLVPGGGEQYF
13,TRBD1,TRBJ2-5,NA,TRBV29-1,TGCAGCGTTGAAACAGGGGTTGGAGAGACCCAGTACTTC,CSVETGVGETQYF
13,NA,TRBJ2-7,NA,TRBV2,TGTGCCGCTACGGGACTTGACTCCTACGAGCAGTACTTC,CAATGLDSYEQYF
13,NA,TRBJ1-1,NA,TRBV27,TGTGCCAGCAGTTTGGTTGCGGGGACTGAAGCTTTCTTT,CASSLVAGTEAFF
11,NA,TRBJ1-5,NA,TRBV6-6,TGTGCCAGCAGTGAGAATCAGCCCCAGCATTTT,CASSENQPQHF
12,NA,TRBJ1-1,NA,TRBV5-8,TGTGCCAGCAGCTTGACAAACACTGAAGCTTTCTTT,CASSLTNTEAFF
15,TRBD1,TRBJ1-1,NA,TRBV25-1,TGTGCCAGCAGTGGGACCGGGACAGGGCGAACTGAAGCTTTCTTT,CASSGTGTGRTEAFF
15,NA,TRBJ2-7,NA,TRBV5-6,TGTGCCAGCAGCAAGGGGGTAAGGGGTCGCTACGAGCAGTACTTC,CASSKGVRGRYEQYF
14,TRBD1,TRBJ2-7,NA,TRBV6-5,TGTGCCAGCAGATCGGACAGGGGATCCTACGAGCAGTACTTC,CASRSDRGSYEQYF
12,NA,TRBJ1-4,NA,TRBV5-6,TGTGCCAGCAGCTTGGGTCGTGAAAAACTGTTTTTT,CASSLGREKLFF
16,NA,TRBJ2-7,NA,TRBV7-9,TGTGCCAGCAGCCCAAAGCCCCGGGACATTCCCTACGAGCAGTACTTC,CASSPKPRDIPYEQYF
15,NA,TRBJ1-2,NA,TRBV5-4,TGTGCCAGCAGCTTGCTGGACAGCCCGTACTATGGCTACACCTTC,CASSLLDSPYYGYTF
13,TRBD1,TRBJ1-1,NA,TRBV7-8,TGTGCCAGCACAAACAGGGGGAACACTGAAGCTTTCTTT,CASTNRGNTEAFF
16,TRBD2,TRBJ2-5,NA,TRBV10-3,TGTGCCATCAGTGAAGGACTAGCGGGGACACAAGAGACCCAGTACTTC,CAISEGLAGTQETQYF
15,TRBD2,TRBJ2-3,NA,TRBV11-2,TGTGCCAGCAGCTTGGGTAGCGGGGACACAGATACGCAGTATTTT,CASSLGSGDTDTQYF
15,NA,TRBJ2-1,NA,TRBV6-6,TGTGCCAGCAGTCCCAAGGGAGGGGGCTACAATGAGCAGTTCTTC,CASSPKGGGYNEQFF
14,NA,TRBJ2-7,NA,TRBV27,TGTGCCAGCAGTTTGGAGGCAGGGGCCTACGAGCAGTACTTC,CASSLEAGAYEQYF
14,TRBD2,TRBJ2-7,NA,TRBV27,TGTGCCAGCAGTTTTGGACTAGCAAGCTACGAGCAGTACTTC,CASSFGLASYEQYF
14,TRBD1,TRBJ1-1,NA,TRBV2,TGTGCCAGCAGTGCGGGACAGGGGGACACTGAAGCTTTCTTT,CASSAGQGDTEAFF
15,TRBD2,TRBJ2-7,NA,TRBV7-2,TGTGCCAGCAACCCCGGAGGGGCGGGAGGATACGAGCAGTACTTC,CASNPGGAGGYEQYF
13,NA,TRBJ2-7,NA,TRBV9,TGTGCCAGCAGCGTGAGGACTGGCTGGGAGCAGTACTTC,CASSVRTGWEQYF
14,TRBD1,TRBJ1-5,NA,TRBV7-2,TGTGCCAGCAGTTGGGGACAGAGCAATCAGCCCCAGCATTTT,CASSWGQSNQPQHF
14,TRBD2,TRBJ2-5,NA,TRBV5-1,TGCGCCAGCAGCCCAAGCGGGACCCGAGAGACCCAGTACTTC,CASSPSGTRETQYF
13,TRBD1,TRBJ1-2,NA,TRBV25-1,TGTGCCAGCAGTCCCCGACAGGGGTATGGCTACACCTTC,CASSPRQGYGYTF
14,NA,TRBJ1-1,NA,TRBV19,TGTGCCAGTAGTACCCTCTTCGCGGGGTTTGAAGCTTTCTTT,CASSTLFAGFEAFF
12,NA,TRBJ1-2,few,TRBV19,TGTGCCAGTAGTATCTCTCTCGGTGGCTACACCTTC,CASSISLGGYTF
17,NA,TRBJ1-2,once,TRBV30,TGTGCCTGGAGCCCCCTAAACGGGGGGGGGCTCTTTTATGGCTACACCTTC,CAWSPLNGGGLFYGYTF
16,TRBD2,TRBJ2-3,NA,TRBV25-1,TGTGCCAGCAGTCTAGGACTAGCGGAGATCACAGATACGCAGTATTTT,CASSLGLAEITDTQYF
14,TRBD1,TRBJ2-7,NA,TRBV29-1,TGCAGCGTTGGGGGGGGACAGGGGGTCTACGAGCAGTACTTC,CSVGGGQGVYEQYF
12,NA,TRBJ1-2,NA,TRBV29-1,TGCAGCGAATGGGCCCCCTCAGGCGGCTACACCTTC,CSEWAPSGGYTF
15,NA,TRBJ1-4,NA,TRBV7-8,TGTGCCAGCAGCTTAGAACAGGGTGAGGATGAAAAACTGTTTTTT,CASSLEQGEDEKLFF
16,NA,TRBJ1-1,few,TRBV19,TGTGCCAGTAGTATCTCCTCGGGGACAATGAACACTGAAGCTTTCTTT,CASSISSGTMNTEAFF
17,NA,TRBJ1-3,large,TRBV7-2,TGTGCCAGCAGCTTAGAATTGGGGGCCTTGGGGGGAAACACCATATATTTT,CASSLELGALGGNTIYF
13,NA,TRBJ1-1,medium-sized,TRBV19,TGTGCCAGTAGTATCCAGGGGAACACTGAAGCTTTCTTT,CASSIQGNTEAFF
14,TRBD1,TRBJ1-2,NA,TRBV5-5,TGTGCCAGCAGTACATTAACCGGGACAGGTAGCCACACCTTC,CASSTLTGTGSHTF
12,NA,TRBJ1-2,NA,TRBV30,TGTGCCTGGAGTGGCACGGCGGGGGGCTACACCTTC,CAWSGTAGGYTF
18,TRBD2,TRBJ2-5,NA,TRBV27,TGTGCCAGCAGTTTACTGACACCGGGACTAGCGGGGGGGGAGACCCAGTACTTC,CASSLLTPGLAGGETQYF
14,NA,TRBJ1-1,NA,TRBV7-6,TGTGCCAGCAGTCTTGGGGCAGCGAACACTGAAGCTTTCTTT,CASSLGAANTEAFF
20,NA,TRBJ2-7,NA,TRBV11-3,TGTGCCAGCAGCTCCCCTCCGGGTAGCGGACAATTCTTAAACTCCTACGAGCAGTACTTC,CASSSPPGSGQFLNSYEQYF
15,NA,TRBJ2-2,NA,TRBV7-8,TGTGCCAGCAGCTTAGCTTCAATGAACACCGGGGAGCTGTTTTTT,CASSLASMNTGELFF
15,NA,TRBJ1-1,NA,TRBV6-1,TGTGCCAGCAGTGAAAGGGGAGGACGGTCGACTGAAGCTTTCTTT,CASSERGGRSTEAFF
15,TRBD1,TRBJ1-5,medium-sized,TRBV4-3,TGCGCCAGCAGCCCAGGGGACAGGGAGGAACAGCCCCAGCATTTT,CASSPGDREEQPQHF
15,TRBD2,TRBJ2-4,NA,TRBV5-1,TGCGCCAGCAGCTTTTGGGAGGGGGCCAAAAACATTCAGTACTTC,CASSFWEGAKNIQYF
15,TRBD1,TRBJ1-1,NA,TRBV18,TGTGCCAGCTCACCAATCGACAGGGGGCAAGCTGAAGCTTTCTTT,CASSPIDRGQAEAFF
15,TRBD1,TRBJ1-3,NA,TRBV28,TGTGCCAGCAGGTCACAGGGGTACTCTGGAAACACCATATATTTT,CASRSQGYSGNTIYF
17,TRBD2,TRBJ2-7,NA,TRBV27,TGTGCCAGCAGTTTCCGGCCTAGCGGAGCCTACTCCTACGAGCAGTACTTC,CASSFRPSGAYSYEQYF
17,TRBD1,TRBJ1-5,NA,TRBV28,TGTGCCAGCAGTTTTGTACAGGGGCGAAACAGCAATCAGCCCCAGCATTTT,CASSFVQGRNSNQPQHF
15,TRBD1,TRBJ2-5,NA,TRBV7-6,TGTGCCAGCAGCCCTCGGACAGGGAAGGGAGAGACCCAGTACTTC,CASSPRTGKGETQYF
14,TRBD1,TRBJ2-5,NA,TRBV27,TGTGCCAGCAGTTGGGGGACAGGGTGGGAGACCCAGTACTTC,CASSWGTGWETQYF